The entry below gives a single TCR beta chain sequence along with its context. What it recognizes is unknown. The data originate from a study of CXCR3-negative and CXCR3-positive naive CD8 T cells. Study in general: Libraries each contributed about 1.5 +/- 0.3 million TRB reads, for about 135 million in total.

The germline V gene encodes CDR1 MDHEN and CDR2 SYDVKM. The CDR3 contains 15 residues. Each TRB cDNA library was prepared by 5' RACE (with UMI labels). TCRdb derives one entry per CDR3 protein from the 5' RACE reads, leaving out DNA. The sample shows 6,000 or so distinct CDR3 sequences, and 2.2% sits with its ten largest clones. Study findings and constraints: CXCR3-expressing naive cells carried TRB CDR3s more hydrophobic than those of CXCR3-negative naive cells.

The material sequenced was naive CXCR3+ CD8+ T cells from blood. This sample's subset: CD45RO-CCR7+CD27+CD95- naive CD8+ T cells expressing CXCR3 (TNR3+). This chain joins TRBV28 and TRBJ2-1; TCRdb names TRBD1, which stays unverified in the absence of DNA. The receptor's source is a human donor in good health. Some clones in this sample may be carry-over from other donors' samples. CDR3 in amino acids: CASSSVRAPGDEQFF.